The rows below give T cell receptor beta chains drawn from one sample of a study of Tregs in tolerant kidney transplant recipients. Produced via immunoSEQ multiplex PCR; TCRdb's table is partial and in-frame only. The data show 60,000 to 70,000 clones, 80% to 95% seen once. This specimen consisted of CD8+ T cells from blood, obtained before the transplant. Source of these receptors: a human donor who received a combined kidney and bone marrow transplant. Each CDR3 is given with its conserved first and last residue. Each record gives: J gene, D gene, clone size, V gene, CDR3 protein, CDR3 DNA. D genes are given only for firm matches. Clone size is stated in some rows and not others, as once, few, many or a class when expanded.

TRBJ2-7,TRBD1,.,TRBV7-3,CASSLIAGRGKNEQYF,TGTGCCAGCAGCTTAATTGCCGGCAGGGGGAAAAACGAGCAGTACTTC
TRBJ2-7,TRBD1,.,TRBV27,CASSPGTAYEQYF,TGTGCCAGCAGCCCAGGGACAGCGTACGAGCAGTACTTC
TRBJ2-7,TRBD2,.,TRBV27,CASVRTSGSYEQYF,TGTGCCAGCGTCAGGACTAGCGGGAGCTACGAGCAGTACTTC
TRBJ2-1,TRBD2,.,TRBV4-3,CASSQQGGDIYNEQFF,TGCGCCAGCAGCCAACAGGGAGGGGATATCTACAATGAGCAGTTCTTC
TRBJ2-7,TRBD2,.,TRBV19,CASSPASGSYEQYF,TGTGCCAGTTCCCCTGCTAGCGGGAGTTACGAGCAGTACTTC
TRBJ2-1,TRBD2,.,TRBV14,CASSQDWRGSSYNEQFF,TGTGCCAGCAGCCAAGACTGGCGGGGGAGCTCCTACAATGAGCAGTTCTTC
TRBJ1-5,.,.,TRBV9,CASSANGGNQPQHF,TGTGCCAGCAGCGCGAATGGAGGGAATCAGCCCCAGCATTTT
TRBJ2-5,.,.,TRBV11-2,CASSLSGETQYF,TGTGCCAGCAGCTTGAGCGGAGAGACCCAGTACTTC
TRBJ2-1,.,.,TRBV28,CASSLMLEQVTWYEQFF,TGTGCCAGCAGCCTCATGCTGGAACAGGTGACCTGGTATGAGCAGTTCTTC
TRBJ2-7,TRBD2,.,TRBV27,CASHGIISGRPYEQYF,TGTGCCAGCCACGGAATAATTAGCGGGAGACCCTACGAGCAGTACTTC
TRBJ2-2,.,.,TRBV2,CASSLEENTGELFF,TGTGCCAGCAGCCTAGAAGAGAACACCGGGGAGCTGTTTTTT
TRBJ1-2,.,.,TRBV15,CATSRVGREDYGYTF,TGTGCCACCAGCAGAGTTGGTAGGGAGGACTATGGCTACACCTTC
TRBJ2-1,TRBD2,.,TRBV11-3,CASRALGGNEQFF,TGTGCCAGCAGGGCGCTGGGGGGGAATGAGCAGTTCTTC
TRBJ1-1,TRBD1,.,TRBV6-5,CASRRTGALTEAFF,TGTGCCAGCAGAAGGACAGGGGCCCTCACTGAAGCTTTCTTT
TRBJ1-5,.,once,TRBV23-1,CASTLKTPGKYSNQPQHF,TGCGCCAGCACCCTAAAAACCCCGGGAAAATATAGCAATCAGCCCCAGCATTTT
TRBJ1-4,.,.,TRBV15,CATSRVIQVNEKLFF,TGTGCCACCAGCAGAGTCATACAGGTTAATGAAAAACTGTTTTTT
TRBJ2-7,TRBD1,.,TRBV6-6,CASSYSTGGSYEQYF,TGTGCCAGCAGTTACTCGACAGGGGGCTCCTACGAGCAGTACTTC
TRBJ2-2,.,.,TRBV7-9,CASSPGTFTGELFF,TGTGCCAGCAGCCCCGGGACTTTCACCGGGGAGCTGTTTTTT
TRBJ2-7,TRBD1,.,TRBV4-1,CASSHGQGVSSEQYF,TGCGCCAGCAGCCACGGACAGGGGGTAAGCTCCGAGCAGTACTTC
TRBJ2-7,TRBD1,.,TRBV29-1,CSVPRLARGKVYEQYF,TGCAGCGTTCCCCGACTCGCCAGGGGGAAAGTCTACGAGCAGTACTTC
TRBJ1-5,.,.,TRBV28,CASSLGRGGNLLYQPQHF,TGTGCCAGCAGTTTAGGCAGGGGCGGAAACCTTCTTTATCAGCCCCAGCATTTT
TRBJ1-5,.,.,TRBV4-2,CASSQDLAGVRQPQHF,TGTGCCAGCAGCCAAGATCTTGCGGGGGTCCGCCAGCCCCAGCATTTT
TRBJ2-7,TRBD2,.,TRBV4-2,CASSKLAGGNMYEQYF,TGTGCCAGCAGCAAATTAGCGGGGGGGAATATGTACGAGCAGTACTTC
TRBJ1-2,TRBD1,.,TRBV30,CAWRETGGGYTF,TGTGCCTGGCGAGAGACAGGGGGTGGCTACACCTTC
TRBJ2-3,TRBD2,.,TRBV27,CASSFQLANGDTQYF,TGTGCCAGCAGTTTCCAACTAGCGAATGGAGATACGCAGTATTTT
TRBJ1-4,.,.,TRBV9,CASSAPKGGGTTNEKLFF,TGTGCCAGCAGCGCCCCTAAGGGGGGGGGCACAACTAATGAAAAACTGTTTTTT
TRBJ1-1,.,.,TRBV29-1,CSAGTGAFF,TGCAGCGCCGGGACTGGAGCTTTCTTT
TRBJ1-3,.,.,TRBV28,CASSSRQDSGNTIYF,TGTGCCAGCAGTTCGCGACAGGACTCTGGAAACACCATATATTTT
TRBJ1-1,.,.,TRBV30,CACKPASGEAFF,TGTGCCTGCAAACCAGCGAGCGGTGAAGCTTTCTTT
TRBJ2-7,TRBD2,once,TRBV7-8,CASSLGSLAGPYEQYF,TGTGCCAGCAGCTTAGGCTCACTAGCGGGACCCTACGAGCAGTACTTC
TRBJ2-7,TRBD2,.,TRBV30,CAWSVAGDYEQYF,TGTGCCTGGAGTGTAGCGGGGGATTACGAGCAGTACTTC
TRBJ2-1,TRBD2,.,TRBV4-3,CASSQAGLAGVNEQFF,TGCGCCAGCAGCCAAGCGGGGCTAGCGGGAGTCAATGAGCAGTTCTTC
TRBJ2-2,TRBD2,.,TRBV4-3,CASSLGLAGGMVNTGELFF,TGCGCCAGCAGCCTAGGACTAGCGGGAGGAATGGTGAACACCGGGGAGCTGTTTTTT
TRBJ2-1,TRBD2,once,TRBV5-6,CASTSSASGNEQFF,TGTGCCAGCACCTCGTCGGCTAGCGGGAATGAGCAGTTCTTC
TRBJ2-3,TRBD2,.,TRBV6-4,CASSASGGVTDTQYF,TGTGCCAGCAGTGCCAGCGGGGGCGTCACAGATACGCAGTATTTT
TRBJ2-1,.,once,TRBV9,CASSVAGGMSSYNEQFF,TGTGCCAGCAGCGTAGCTGGGGGGATGAGCTCCTACAATGAGCAGTTCTTC
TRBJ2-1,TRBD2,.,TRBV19,CASSLLSGLAVYNEQFF,TGTGCCAGTAGCCTCCTTTCGGGACTAGCGGTCTACAATGAGCAGTTCTTC
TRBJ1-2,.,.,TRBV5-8,CASSLQGNYGYTF,TGTGCCAGCAGCTTGCAGGGCAACTATGGCTACACCTTC
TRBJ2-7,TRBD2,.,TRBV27,CASSLSPSGSFYEQYF,TGTGCCAGCAGTTTGTCCCCTAGCGGGAGCTTCTACGAGCAGTACTTC
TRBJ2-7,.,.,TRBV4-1,CASSQEDSLSTGSYEQYF,TGCGCCAGCAGCCAAGAGGACAGCCTCTCTACTGGTTCCTACGAGCAGTACTTC
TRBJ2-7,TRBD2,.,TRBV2,CASRPAGGHEQYF,TGTGCCAGCCGGCCGGCGGGAGGGCACGAGCAGTACTTC
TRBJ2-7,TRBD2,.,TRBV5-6,CASSGGLAKKGWYF,TGTGCCAGCAGCGGCGGACTAGCGAAAAAAGGGTGGTACTTC
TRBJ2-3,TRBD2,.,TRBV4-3,CASSQELAGGPAGSTQYF,TGCGCCAGCAGCCAAGAACTAGCGGGAGGGCCGGCGGGGAGTACGCAGTATTTT
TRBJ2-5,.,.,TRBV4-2,CASSQLDDNPQETQYF,TGTGCCAGCAGCCAACTCGACGACAACCCCCAAGAGACCCAGTACTTC
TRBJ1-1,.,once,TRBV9,CASSPPVEGVKAFF,TGTGCCAGCAGCCCGCCCGTCGAGGGGGTGAAGGCTTTCTTT
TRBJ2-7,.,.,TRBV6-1,CASSYLREQYF,TGTGCCAGCAGCTACTTGAGGGAGCAGTACTTC
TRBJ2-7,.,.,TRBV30,CAWSGSRYEQYF,TGTGCCTGGAGCGGGTCCCGCTACGAGCAGTACTTC
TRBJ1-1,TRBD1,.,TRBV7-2,CASSLGTIPGQEDAFF,TGTGCCAGCAGCTTAGGGACGATCCCGGGACAGGAGGATGCTTTCTTT